This TCR beta chain was captured by sequencing in a study of cytomegalovirus exposure and HLA in healthy donors. Study observations and caveats: Previously analyzed data showed that most TCR beta V segments were productive at a frequency of about 87% or about 30%. Analysis performed later found 16,951 TCR beta sequences associated with HLA alleles at 0.05 false discovery rate. In vitro experiments confirmed that a few CMV-associated chains were specific for CMV antigens.

Regarding this clone: The antigen is undetermined.

The CDR3 contains 15 residues. Germline V gives CDR1 SGDLS, CDR2 YYNGEE. Losses at the gene ends were 0 bases for V and 6 bases for J; bases not matched to a gene: 2. The study ran its PCR with 60 Vbeta and 13 Jbeta primers. The assay was immunoSEQ multiplex PCR, and TCRdb's table has in-frame clones only and misses some. The sample consists of some 180,000 clones, 77% of them appearing once. The V and J genes are TRBV9 and TRBJ2-1, with TRBD2 matching over 11 bases. The sequencing input was PBMCs. The TCR originated in a man in his late teens or twenties in good health and CMV-seronegative. CDR3 in amino acids: CASSVVSGGGNEQFF. CDR3 sequence (DNA): TGTGCCAGCAGCGTAGTTAGCGGGGGGGGCAATGAGCAGTTCTTC.